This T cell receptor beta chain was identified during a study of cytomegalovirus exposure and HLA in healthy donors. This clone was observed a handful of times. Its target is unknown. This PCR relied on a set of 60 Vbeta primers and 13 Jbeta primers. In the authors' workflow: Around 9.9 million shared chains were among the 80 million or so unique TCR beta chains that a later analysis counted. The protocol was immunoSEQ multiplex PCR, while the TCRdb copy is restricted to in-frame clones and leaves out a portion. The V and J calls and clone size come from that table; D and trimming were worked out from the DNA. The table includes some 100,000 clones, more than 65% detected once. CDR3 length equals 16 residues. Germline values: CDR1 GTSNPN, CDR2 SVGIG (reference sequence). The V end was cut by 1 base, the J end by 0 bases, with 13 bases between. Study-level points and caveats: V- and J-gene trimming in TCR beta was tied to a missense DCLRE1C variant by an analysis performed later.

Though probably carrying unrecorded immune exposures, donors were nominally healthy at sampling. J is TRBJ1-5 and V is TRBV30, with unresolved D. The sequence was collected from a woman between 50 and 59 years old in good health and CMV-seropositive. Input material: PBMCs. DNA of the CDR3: TGTGCCTGGAGTGATAAGAATCTAGGTAGCAATCAGCCCCAGCATTTT. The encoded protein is CAWSDKNLGSNQPQHF.